This TCR beta chain was sequenced in a study of OX40 agonist ivuxolimab in advanced cancers. Overall study context: The diagnoses of dose-escalation patients were hepatocellular carcinoma, melanoma, renal cell or head and neck cancer. The study reported partial responses in three patients: one hepatocellular carcinoma, two cutaneous melanoma.

From germline, CDR1 is SGDLS and CDR2 YYNGEE. Trimming at V came to 3 bases and at J to 5 bases, leaving 8 bases not matched to a gene. The CDR3 consists of 15 residues. About this clone: The antigen is unknown.

Regarding the study as a whole: Low normalized T-cell clonal expansion also characterized some of the nonresponders.

Some clones are missing from TCRdb's copy, which holds only in-frame ones; the method was immunoSEQ multiplex PCR. There are fewer than 85,000 clones in the sample; 75% to 90% occur only once, and 6.9% lies in the top ten. Blood samples were obtained at baseline, cycle 4 day 1, and cycle 7 day 1. The sample consisted of CD4+ or CD8+ T cells sorted from blood, taken in a trial of the OX40 agonist ivuxolimab. This sequence was found in an adult with an advanced solid tumor such as melanoma, head and neck, liver or kidney cancer. The rearrangement joins TRBV9 to TRBJ1-2; 9 bases are a match to TRBD1. The CDR3 sequence: CASSAGQGIGYGYTF. CDR3 bases: TGTGCCAGCAGCGCGGGACAGGGAATCGGGTATGGCTACACCTTC.